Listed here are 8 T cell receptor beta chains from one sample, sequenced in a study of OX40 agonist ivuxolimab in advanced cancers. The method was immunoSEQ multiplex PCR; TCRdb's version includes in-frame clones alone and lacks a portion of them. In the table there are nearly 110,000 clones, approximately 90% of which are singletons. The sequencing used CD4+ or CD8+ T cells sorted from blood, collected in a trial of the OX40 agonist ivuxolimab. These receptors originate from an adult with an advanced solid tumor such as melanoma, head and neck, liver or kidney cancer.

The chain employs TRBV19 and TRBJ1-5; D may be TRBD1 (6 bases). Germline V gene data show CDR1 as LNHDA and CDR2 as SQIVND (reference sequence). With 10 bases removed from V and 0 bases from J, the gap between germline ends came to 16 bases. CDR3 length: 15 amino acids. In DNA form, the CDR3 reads TGTGCCACCCAAAACAGGGAAAATAGCAATCAGCCCCAGCATTTT. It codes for CATQNRENSNQPQHF. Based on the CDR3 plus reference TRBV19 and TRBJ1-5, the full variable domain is DGGITQSPKYLFRKEGQNVTLSCEQNLNHDAMYWYRQDPGQGLRLIYYSQIVNDFQKGDIAEGYSVSREKKESFPLTVTSAQKNPTAFYLCATQNRENSNQPQHFGDGTRLSIL.

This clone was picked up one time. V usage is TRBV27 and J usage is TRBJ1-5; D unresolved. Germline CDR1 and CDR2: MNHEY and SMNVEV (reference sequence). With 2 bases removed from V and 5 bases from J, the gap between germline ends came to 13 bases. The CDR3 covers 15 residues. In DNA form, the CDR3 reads TGTGCCAGCAGTTTAAGGGCGAGGGTGGATCAGCCCCAGCATTTT. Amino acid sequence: CASSLRARVDQPQHF.

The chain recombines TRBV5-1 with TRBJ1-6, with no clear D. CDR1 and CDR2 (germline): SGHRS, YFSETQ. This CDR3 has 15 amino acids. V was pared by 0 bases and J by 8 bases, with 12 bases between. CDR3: CASSLDGSGDSPLHF. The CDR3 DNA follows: TGCGCCAGCAGCTTGGACGGATCGGGCGATTCACCCCTCCACTTT.

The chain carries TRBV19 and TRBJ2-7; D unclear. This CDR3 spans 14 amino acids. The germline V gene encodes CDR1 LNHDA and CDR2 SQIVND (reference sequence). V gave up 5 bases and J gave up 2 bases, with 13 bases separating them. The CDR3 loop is CASSPGSFTYEQYF. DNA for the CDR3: TGTGCCAGTAGTCCCGGGTCCTTTACCTACGAGCAGTACTTC.

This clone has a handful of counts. The CDR3 nucleotides are TGTGCCAGCAGTTACCGAGACAGGGGGGACTATGGCTACACCTTC. It is translated as CASSYRDRGDYGYTF. This chain links TRBV6-5 with TRBJ1-2; 9 positions agree with TRBD1. The CDR3 has 15 residues. V lost 2 bases and J lost 3; bases outside the gene matches: 4. CDR1 and CDR2 (germline): MNHEY, SVGAGI.

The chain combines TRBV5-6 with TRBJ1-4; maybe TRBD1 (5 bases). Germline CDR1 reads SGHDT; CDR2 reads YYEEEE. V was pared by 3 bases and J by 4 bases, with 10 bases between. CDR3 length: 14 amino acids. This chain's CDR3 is CASSWGGFNEKLFF. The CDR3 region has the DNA TGTGCCAGCAGCTGGGGGGGATTTAATGAAAAACTGTTTTTT.

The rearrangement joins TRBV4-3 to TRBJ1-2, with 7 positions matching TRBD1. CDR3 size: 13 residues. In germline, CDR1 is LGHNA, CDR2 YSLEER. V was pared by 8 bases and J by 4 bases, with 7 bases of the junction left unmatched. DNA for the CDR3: TGCGCCAGCTCCTACCGGGACAGCTATGGCTACACCTTC. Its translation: CASSYRDSYGYTF.

CDR3 amino acids: CASRNPGTGVDNEQFF. The CDR3 DNA follows: TGTGCCAGCAGAAACCCCGGGACAGGGGTAGACAATGAGCAGTTCTTC. The chain couples TRBV28 to TRBJ2-1, with 10 bases aligning to TRBD1. Germline CDR1 reads MDHEN; CDR2 reads SYDVKM. This CDR3 is built from 16 residues. J was trimmed by 5 bases and V by 6 bases; bases with no gene match: 10.